This is a list of T cell receptor beta chains from one sample in a study of vaccination effects on CD4 cells after COVID-19. These receptors have no identified antigens. Measured with immunoSEQ multiplex PCR; TCRdb has only the in-frame clones, and not every one. The repertoire has nearly 45,000 clones, roughly four fifths of them found once; the top ten carry under 30%. The sequencing here drew on CD4+ T cells from PBMCs cultured with a peptide pool, taken before COVID-19 vaccination. These TCRs come from a human donor who had a prior SARS-CoV-2 infection. The CDR3 runs from the conserved cysteine through the conserved F or W. A D gene is named only where the DNA matches it firmly. Some rows mark clone size as missing; the rest say once, few, many or name a class of expanded clone.

V gene,clone size,D gene,J gene,CDR3 DNA,CDR3 protein
TRBV10-3,NA,NA,TRBJ2-7,TGTGCCATCAGTGACCAAAATACAGGCTACGAGCAGTACTTC,CAISDQNTGYEQYF
TRBV2,NA,NA,TRBJ1-3,TGTGCCAGCAGTGGGACAGCCTCTGGAAACACCATATATTTT,CASSGTASGNTIYF
TRBV30,few,NA,TRBJ1-1,TGTGCCTGCGGTCTGCGGAACACTGAAGCTTTCTTT,CACGLRNTEAFF
TRBV3-1/TRBV3-2,NA,NA,TRBJ2-2,TGTGCCAGCAGCCAAGGGTTTAGGTCCGGGGAGCTGTTTTTT,CASSQGFRSGELFF
TRBV5-1,NA,NA,TRBJ2-5,TGCGCCAGCAGCTTGGCTCTAGATCAAGAGACCCAGTACTTC,CASSLALDQETQYF
TRBV18,NA,TRBD2,TRBJ2-1,TGTGCCAGCTCACGGACTAGCGGGAGTGATGAGCAGTTCTTC,CASSRTSGSDEQFF
TRBV19,NA,TRBD1,TRBJ1-5,TGTGCCAGTAGCGGGACAGGGACCGCCAATCAGCCCCAGCATTTT,CASSGTGTANQPQHF
TRBV7-9,NA,TRBD2,TRBJ2-2,TGTGCCAGCAGCCCTGCGGGGGGGGCAGGGAACACCGGGGAGCTGTTTTTT,CASSPAGGAGNTGELFF
TRBV4-1,NA,TRBD2,TRBJ2-1,TGCGCCAGCAGCCAAGGGATAGCGGGGGGCTCCAATGAGCAGTTCTTC,CASSQGIAGGSNEQFF
TRBV27,NA,TRBD2,TRBJ2-7,TGTGCCAGCAGCGTGCGGGGGAGCTCCTACGAGCAGTACTTC,CASSVRGSSYEQYF
TRBV25-1,NA,NA,TRBJ2-7,TGTGCCAGCAGTGAGGGGGGTAGACTCCACGAGCAGTACTTC,CASSEGGRLHEQYF
TRBV5-4,NA,NA,TRBJ2-5,TGTGCCAGCAGCTCGCATAAAGAGACCCAGTACTTC,CASSSHKETQYF
TRBV3-1/TRBV3-2,NA,TRBD1,TRBJ1-6,TGTGCCAGCAGCCAAGGCGGTGGGACAGCCTATTCACCCCTCCACTTT,CASSQGGGTAYSPLHF
TRBV11-2,NA,NA,TRBJ2-4,TGTGCCAGCAGCTTTTGGGTCTCAGGAAACATTCAGTACTTC,CASSFWVSGNIQYF
TRBV5-4,NA,NA,TRBJ2-7,TGTGCCAGCAGCTTTGTGGATTCCTACGAGCAGTACTTC,CASSFVDSYEQYF
TRBV5-1,NA,TRBD2,TRBJ2-5,TGCGCCAGCAGCTTTAGTAGCGGGGGGTACCAAGAGACCCAGTACTTC,CASSFSSGGYQETQYF
TRBV10-3,NA,NA,TRBJ2-3,TGTGCCATCAGTGGGTCGGCTAGAGGCACAGATACGCAGTATTTT,CAISGSARGTDTQYF
TRBV30,NA,NA,TRBJ1-1,TGTGCCTGGAGTGTAACGGATCTCACTGAAGCTTTCTTT,CAWSVTDLTEAFF
TRBV30,medium-sized,NA,TRBJ1-4,TGTGCCTGGAGTGTATTTTCGGGTTACGAAAAACTGTTTTTT,CAWSVFSGYEKLFF
TRBV18,NA,TRBD1,TRBJ1-2,TGTGCCAGCTCACCACCGGGCTTTTGGACAGGGGACTACTATGGCTACACCTTC,CASSPPGFWTGDYYGYTF
TRBV10-3,NA,TRBD1,TRBJ1-5,TGTGCCATCAGTGAAACGACAGGGGCCGGGAATCAGCCCCAGCATTTT,CAISETTGAGNQPQHF
TRBV7-2,NA,NA,TRBJ2-6,TGTGCCAGCAGCTTTAGTCTGTCAGGGGCCCGCCGAGGGGCCAACGTCCTGACTTTC,CASSFSLSGARRGANVLTF
TRBV30,NA,TRBD2,TRBJ2-5,TGTGCCTGGAGTTCTGGGAAAAGACTAGCGGGGGGACTCAACCAAGAGACCCAGTACTTC,CAWSSGKRLAGGLNQETQYF
TRBV7-2,NA,NA,TRBJ2-3,TGTGCCAGCAGCTTACCGAGGGATACGCAGTATTTT,CASSLPRDTQYF
TRBV4-1,NA,TRBD1,TRBJ1-6,TGCGCCAGCAGCCAAGCCCCTATACTCCCGGGACAGGGTACCTATAATTCACCCCTCCACTTT,CASSQAPILPGQGTYNSPLHF
TRBV27,NA,NA,TRBJ1-6,TGTGCCAGCAGCGACCGCTATAATTCACCCCTCCACTTT,CASSDRYNSPLHF
TRBV11-3,NA,TRBD2,TRBJ2-5,TGTGCCAGCAGCTTAGAAGGGACTAGCGGGAAGGAGACCCAGTACTTC,CASSLEGTSGKETQYF